Below, 17 T cell receptor beta chains from the same sample are listed, as sequenced in a study of shared clonotypes between healthy human individuals. Naivety among CD8 cells was defined by CD45RO negativity and positive CCR7 selection, thereby excluding terminally differentiated effector memory CD45RA+ cells. Clones were read by immunoSEQ multiplex PCR, and TCRdb kept only the in-frame ones, dropping some. The sample shows about 590,000 clones, around 95% of them seen only once. The sequenced material came from naive CD8+ T cells sorted from blood. These receptors were taken from a woman under 40 in good health.

The genes are TRBV5-1 and TRBJ2-7; 7 bases are a match to TRBD2. CDR1 SGHRS and CDR2 YFSETQ come from the germline V gene. The V gene end was trimmed by 1 base and the J gene end by 3 bases; junction bases not matched to a gene: 7. CDR3 length: 15 residues. The CDR3 sequence: CASSLKAGVLYEQYF. CDR3 sequence (DNA): TGCGCCAGCAGCTTGAAGGCGGGAGTCCTCTACGAGCAGTACTTC.

The V and J genes are TRBV5-4 and TRBJ2-3; no reliable D call. V lost 0 bases, J lost 4 bases, and 9 bases lay in between. The CDR3 contains 14 residues. The germline gives CDR1 SGHNT, CDR2 YYREEE (reference sequence). The CDR3 protein is CASSLDLLADTQYF. As DNA, the CDR3 is TGTGCCAGCAGCTTGGACCTGCTCGCAGATACGCAGTATTTT.

The chain couples TRBV7-8 to TRBJ2-3; TRBD1 or TRBD2 may be the D gene (6 bases each). There are 15 residues in the CDR3. V lost 0 bases to trimming and J lost 2 bases, with 9 bases between them. Germline CDR1 is SGHVS and CDR2 is FQNEAQ. The CDR3, as DNA: TGTGCCAGCAGCTTAGCGGGGGGCTACACAGATACGCAGTATTTT. Its protein is CASSLAGGYTDTQYF. Based on the CDR3 plus reference TRBV7-8 and TRBJ2-3, the full variable domain is GAGVSQSPRYKVAKRGQDVALRCDPISGHVSLFWYQQALGQGPEFLTYFQNEAQLDKSGLPSDRFFAERPEGSVSTLKIQRTQQEDSAVYLCASSLAGGYTDTQYFGPGTRLTVL.

This clone was picked up one time. The J gene is TRBJ2-1, the V gene TRBV10-2, with D perhaps matching TRBD2 (5 bases). Germline CDR1 WSHSY, CDR2 SAAADI. This CDR3 has 12 amino acids. V lost 8 bases and J 3 bases, leaving 8 bases between the germline ends. CDR3 DNA: TGCGCCAGCGGGAGTAGCTACAATGAGCAGTTCTTC. Translating gives CASGSSYNEQFF.

The chain uses TRBV28 and TRBJ2-1, with D maybe TRBD1 (6 bases). V lost 6 bases to trimming and J lost 6 bases, with 12 bases between them. The germline gives CDR1 MDHEN, CDR2 SYDVKM. The CDR3 loop spans 13 amino acids. The CDR3 is CASREDSINEQFF. The CDR3 coding sequence is TGTGCCAGCAGGGAGGACAGCATCAATGAGCAGTTCTTC.

The rearrangement joins TRBV4-1 to TRBJ1-1; D not resolved. Germline V gives CDR1 MGHRA, CDR2 YSYEKL. This CDR3 is 14 amino acids long. The germline V and J ends were trimmed by 0 bases and 0 bases, with 5 bases remaining between them. CDR3 sequence (DNA): TGCGCCAGCAGCCAAGAAAGGCTGAACACTGAAGCTTTCTTT. It codes for CASSQERLNTEAFF.

V gene TRBV7-9 combines with J gene TRBJ1-1, with 9 bases lining up with TRBD1. The CDR3 is made up of 15 amino acids. V was clipped by 5 bases and J by 3 bases; unmatched bases: 7. Germline-derived CDR1 and CDR2 are SEHNR and FQNEAQ (reference sequence). CDR3 sequence reads: CASSPGQGIDTEAFF. The CDR3 DNA sequence: TGTGCCAGCAGCCCTGGACAGGGGATAGACACTGAAGCTTTCTTT.

The V and J genes are TRBV4-1 and TRBJ2-2, with TRBD2 as a possible D gene (6 bases). Per the germline V gene, CDR1 is MGHRA and CDR2 is YSYEKL. The CDR3 has 14 amino acids. The V gene lost 3 bases and the J gene lost 5 bases, with 10 bases spanning the gap. CDR3 nucleotide sequence: TGCGCCAGCAGCCAGGCGGGACTTACCGGGGAGCTGTTTTTT. Protein sequence: CASSQAGLTGELFF.

The chain recombines TRBV11-3 with TRBJ2-7, with 8 bases fitting TRBD1. Germline trimming cut 3 bases from V and 6 bases from J; bases unmatched to any gene: 4. Germline V gene lookup returns CDR1 SGHNT and CDR2 YENEEA. This CDR3 spans 13 amino acids. This CDR3 reads CASSLRQGTEQYF. DNA of the CDR3: TGTGCCAGCAGCTTGAGACAGGGGACCGAGCAGTACTTC.

The rearrangement joins TRBV7-9 to TRBJ1-1; D remains unclear. This CDR3 is built from 13 residues. The ends were cut back, 5 bases at V and 4 bases at J, with 11 bases in the middle. Looked up from germline, CDR1 is SEHNR and CDR2 is FQNEAQ (reference sequence). The CDR3 loop reads CASSVGGPTEAFF. DNA for the CDR3: TGTGCCAGCAGCGTTGGCGGGCCCACTGAAGCTTTCTTT.

This rearrangement joins TRBV28 to TRBJ1-2; D is unclear. Trimming took 3 bases from V and 8 from J, leaving 4 bases between them. Germline lookup yields CDR1 MDHEN and CDR2 SYDVKM. This CDR3 region has 10 residues. CDR3 sequence reads: CASSFIGYTF. The DNA for the CDR3 is TGTGCCAGCAGTTTCATCGGCTACACCTTC.

This rearrangement joins TRBV27 to TRBJ2-3, with D maybe TRBD2 (6 bases). Per the germline V gene, CDR1 is MNHEY and CDR2 is SMNVEV (reference sequence). The CDR3 runs to 18 residues. Deletions cut 6 bases from V and 2 bases from J, with 24 bases between. The DNA of the CDR3 is TGTGCCAGCAGCCTTCGTGATGGGAGCGGGTTTTACACAGATACGCAGTATTTT. Protein sequence: CASSLRDGSGFYTDTQYF.

The chain couples TRBV27 to TRBJ2-1, with 13 bases identical to TRBD2. The CDR3 covers 15 residues. V lost 5 bases to trimming and J lost 10 bases; unmatched junction nucleotides: 8. Looked up from germline, CDR1 is MNHEY and CDR2 is SMNVEV (reference sequence). In nucleotides, the CDR3 is TGTGCCAGCAGTCCCACTAGCGGGAGGGCCGGGGAGCAGTTCTTC. It specifies CASSPTSGRAGEQFF.

V usage is TRBV6-6 and J usage is TRBJ2-5; tentative D call: TRBD1 (6 bases). With 9 bases removed from V and 4 bases from J, the gap between germline ends came to 18 bases. CDR3 length: 14 amino acids. CDR1 and CDR2 (germline): MNHNY, SVGAGI (reference sequence). The CDR3 loop is CASAPLGGGETQYF. CDR3 sequence (DNA): TGTGCCAGTGCTCCTCTTGGGGGCGGAGAGACCCAGTACTTC.

The gene calls are TRBV13 and TRBJ2-7, with 12 bases matching TRBD1. This CDR3 is 15 amino acids long. With 4 bases clipped from V and 7 bases from J, the junction kept 8 bases outside the gene matches. CDR1 and CDR2 from the germline V gene are PRHDT and FYEKMQ (reference sequence). The CDR3 is CASSSAGTGGGEQYF. CDR3 nucleotide sequence: TGTGCCAGCAGCTCAGCCGGGACAGGGGGCGGGGAGCAGTACTTC.

The chain joins TRBV15 to TRBJ2-1, with D unclear. Per the germline V gene, CDR1 is LNHNV and CDR2 is YYDKDF (reference sequence). Deletions cut 5 bases from V and 15 bases from J, with 20 bases between. The CDR3 has 13 amino acids. This CDR3 reads CATSVLSGSPTFF. The CDR3 DNA reads as TGTGCCACCAGCGTACTTTCGGGCTCACCAACGTTCTTC.

The chain has TRBV28 and TRBJ2-7, with a possible D match to TRBD1 (6 bases). From germline, CDR1 is MDHEN and CDR2 SYDVKM. Trimming took off 6 bases at V and 4 bases at J, with 16 bases between the two ends. The CDR3 is 14 amino acids. In nucleotides, the CDR3 is TGTGCCAGCAGCCCAATCCGGGACACATACGAGCAGTACTTC. As protein: CASSPIRDTYEQYF.